This passage covers 10 T cell receptor beta chains from one sample sequenced in a study of T cell responses to AZD1222 COVID-19 vaccine. Libraries were prepared by immunoSEQ multiplex PCR; TCRdb keeps only in-frame clonotypes and omits some of them. The sample has about 92,000 clones, 85% to 90% seen once. Sequencing was performed on peripheral blood, taken on day 0 of AZD1222 vaccination. These receptors were obtained from an adult in good health.

The V gene is TRBV6-5, the J gene TRBJ2-3; no firm D call. Germline-derived CDR1 and CDR2 are MNHEY and SVGAGI. This CDR3 is 16 amino acids long. The germline V and J ends were trimmed by 4 bases and 6 bases, with 20 bases remaining between them. For the CDR3, the DNA is TGTGCCAGCAGTTCCACGACGGTCATGGGGTTGGATACGCAGTATTTT. This encodes CASSSTTVMGLDTQYF.

A note on this clone: Sequence at one end of the junction differs from germline and may be a read error. The chain has TRBV24-1 and TRBJ2-5, with D possibly being TRBD2 (5 bases). CDR3 size: 14 residues. The V gene's germline CDR1 is KGHDR and CDR2 SFDVKD. The CDR3: CAISAQAGGETQYF. In DNA, the CDR3 is TGTGCCATCAGTGCGCAGGCCGGAGGAGAGACCCAGTACTTC.

V and J are TRBV28 and TRBJ2-1; D is ambiguous. The CDR3 length is 16 residues. Germline assignment: CDR1 MDHEN and CDR2 SYDVKM. The germline V and J ends were trimmed by 5 bases and 5 bases, with 19 bases remaining between them. In DNA, the CDR3 is TGTGCCAGCAGTGCCCCCGCTAGGCCGTCCAACAATGAGCAGTTCTTC. It specifies CASSAPARPSNNEQFF.

This rearrangement joins TRBV3-1 (or the pseudogene TRBV3-2) to TRBJ1-6, with D hard to call. The CDR3 loop spans 19 amino acids. V was shortened by 3 bases and J by 10 bases, with 28 bases between the two germline ends. Germline V gene sequence: CDR1 LGHDT, CDR2 YNNKEL (reference sequence). The CDR3 bases are TGTGCCAGCAGCCACCCCGGGCCCCTGCAAGCCCGATCTTGCTCACCCCTCCACTTT. Its translation: CASSHPGPLQARSCSPLHF.

The chain uses TRBV10-3 and TRBJ2-3; maybe TRBD1 (6 bases). V was pared by 6 bases and J by 6 bases, with 19 bases between. The CDR3 spans 15 residues. CDR1 is ENHRY and CDR2 is SYGVKD in the germline V gene. The CDR3 DNA reads as TGTGCCATCAGGACACAGGGAGATTACGCCGATACGCAGTATTTT. Encoded protein: CAIRTQGDYADTQYF.

The J gene is TRBJ1-1, the V gene TRBV6-1, with D perhaps TRBD1 (6 bases). V lost 2 bases, J lost 11 bases, and 21 bases lay in between. The CDR3 has 15 residues. CDR1 is MNHNS and CDR2 is SASEGT in the germline V gene. The CDR3 sequence is CASSEFPGVPRGAFF. For the CDR3, the DNA is TGTGCCAGCAGTGAATTTCCAGGGGTTCCCCGTGGGGCTTTCTTT.

The table lists this clone with a few counts. The rearrangement links TRBV5-1 to TRBJ2-2, with 9 bases fitting TRBD1. CDR3 length: 16 amino acids. Per germline, CDR1 SGHRS and CDR2 YFSETQ. V dropped 4 bases and J dropped 2; count of bases not matched to a gene: 6. This chain's CDR3 is CASSPKGQGNTGELFF. The CDR3 nucleotides read TGCGCCAGCAGCCCGAAGGGACAGGGTAACACCGGGGAGCTGTTTTTT.

This clone was detected once. This chain links TRBV9 with TRBJ1-1, with 7 bases identical to TRBD1. Germline V CDR1 and CDR2: SGDLS, YYNGEE. CDR3 size: 16 residues. V was clipped by 3 bases and J by 0 bases; unmatched bases: 8. CDR3 DNA: TGTGCCAGCAGCGAACGAACGGGACAGCTGAACACTGAAGCTTTCTTT. This gives the protein CASSERTGQLNTEAFF. The whole variable domain, filled in from reference TRBV9 and TRBJ1-1, reads DSGVTQTPKHLITATGQRVTLRCSPRSGDLSVYWYQQSLDQGLQFLIQYYNGEERAKGNILERFSAQQFPDLHSELNLSSLELGDSALYFCASSERTGQLNTEAFFGQGTRLTVV.

There are a few counts of this clone. The chain combines TRBV28 with TRBJ1-4; TRBD1 might be the D (5 bases). The CDR3 length is 14 residues. The germline gives CDR1 MDHEN, CDR2 SYDVKM. V lost 8 bases and J 8 bases, leaving 18 bases between the germline ends. This CDR3 is CASGRGLGSEKLFF. CDR3 bases: TGTGCCAGCGGGCGGGGGTTGGGGAGCGAAAAACTGTTTTTT. The variable domain in full, with the rest retrieved from reference TRBV28 and TRBJ1-4, is DVKVTQSSRYLVKRTGEKVFLECVQDMDHENMFWYRQDPGLGLRLIYFSYDVKMKEKGDIPEGYSVSREKKERFSLILESASTNQTSMYLCASGRGLGSEKLFFGSGTQLSVL.

V gene TRBV28 combines with J gene TRBJ2-1, with 7 bases matching TRBD1. Germline V gives CDR1 MDHEN, CDR2 SYDVKM. This CDR3 contains 12 residues. The V gene end was trimmed by 5 bases and the J gene end by 7 bases; junction bases not matched to a gene: 2. CDR3 sequence reads: CASSIQGNEQFF. Here the CDR3 DNA reads TGTGCCAGCAGTATACAGGGGAATGAGCAGTTCTTC.